The clone carrying this T cell receptor (beta chain) was detected ten times or more. Its antigen remains unknown. This record belongs to a study of T cells after yellow fever vaccination. Study-wide results and caveats: Reappearance after the booster was seen for most primary-vaccination clones, at approximately 97% CD4 and 85% to 90% CD8.

From germline, CDR1 is LGHDT and CDR2 YNNKEL (reference sequence). Between the trimmed V and J ends, which lost 1 base and 0 bases, there was a span of 9 bases. This CDR3 has 15 residues. TCRdb itself ran the 5' RACE reads through MiXCR, one entry per CDR3 protein. The data show 250,000 to 400,000 distinct CDR3 sequences, approximately 4% seen once. The V gene is TRBV3-1, the J gene TRBJ1-2; unclear D gene. This receptor was obtained from a man aged 18 to 29 who received the YFV17D yellow fever vaccine. This specimen was PBMCs, taken 15 days after the yellow fever booster vaccination. The CDR3 loop reads CASSQGLTSNYGYTF. CDR3 nucleotide sequence: TGTGCCAGCAGCCAAGGACTGACTTCTAACTATGGCTACACCTTC.